The 24 T cell receptor beta chains below all came from one sample that was sequenced in a study of shared clonotypes between healthy human individuals. Libraries were prepared by immunoSEQ multiplex PCR; TCRdb keeps only in-frame clonotypes and omits some of them. Among about 2.3 million clones listed, 80% to 95% were seen once. The specimen was naive CD4+ T cells from PBMCs. Subset given: CD45RA+ positively selected. The receptor set was obtained from a man aged 18 to 29 in good health. Some clones in this sample may be carry-over from other donors' samples.

V usage is TRBV19 and J usage is TRBJ2-1; 8 nucleotides match TRBD2. Germline assignment: CDR1 LNHDA and CDR2 SQIVND (reference sequence). The CDR3 covers 16 residues. Unmatched junction bases numbered 9, after V lost 3 bases and J lost 5 bases. The CDR3 DNA follows: TGTGCCAGTAGTATCGCCCGGGGTAGCGGGAACAATGAGCAGTTCTTC. Translating it yields CASSIARGSGNNEQFF.

This clone was found a few times. The junction and the germline gene differ at one end; a read error may be behind it. The V gene is TRBV6-5, the J gene TRBJ1-2; D possibly corresponds to TRBD1 (5 bases). The length of the CDR3 is 12 residues. Germline V gene data show CDR1 as MNHEY and CDR2 as SVGAGI. In nucleotides, the CDR3 is TGTGCCAGCAGCCCATCTTCGGTCCTGGGGGTCTTC. It codes for CASSPSSVLGVF.

J is TRBJ2-7 and V is TRBV9; 8 nucleotides align to TRBD1. Germline-derived CDR1 and CDR2 are SGDLS and YYNGEE. The CDR3 contains 13 residues. J lost 6 bases, V lost 1 base, and 3 bases had no gene match. CDR3 DNA: TGTGCCAGCAGCGTACGAACAGGGGGCGAGCAGTACTTC. Protein sequence: CASSVRTGGEQYF.

This clone was detected only once. The chain uses TRBV28 and TRBJ2-5; D is possibly TRBD1 (6 bases). Trimming left V 3 bases short and J 0 bases short, with 8 bases between. CDR1 and CDR2 from the germline V gene are MDHEN and SYDVKM. The CDR3 totals 14 residues. Here the CDR3 DNA reads TGTGCCAGCAGTTTCCAGGGGTACCAAGAGACCCAGTACTTC. Translated: CASSFQGYQETQYF. Variable domain in full (rest from reference TRBV28 and TRBJ2-5): DVKVTQSSRYLVKRTGEKVFLECVQDMDHENMFWYRQDPGLGLRLIYFSYDVKMKEKGDIPEGYSVSREKKERFSLILESASTNQTSMYLCASSFQGYQETQYFGPGTRLLVL.

This clone was counted a single time. The chain couples TRBV10-3 to TRBJ2-2; D perhaps matches TRBD2 (6 bases). Trimming left V 10 bases short and J 5 bases short, with 8 bases between. Per the germline V gene, CDR1 is ENHRY and CDR2 is SYGVKD. The CDR3 runs to 11 residues. In nucleotides, the CDR3 is TGTGCCACCGGGAGAACCGGGGAGCTGTTTTTT. Translated: CATGRTGELFF.

The rearrangement joins TRBV5-4 to TRBJ2-7; 7 nucleotides align to TRBD1. V gave up 2 bases and J gave up 7 bases; unmatched junction bases: 9. Per germline, CDR1 SGHNT and CDR2 YYREEE (reference sequence). CDR3 length equals 14 residues. The CDR3: CASSLRTGLEEQYF. The CDR3 DNA sequence: TGTGCCAGCAGCTTAAGGACAGGCCTCGAAGAGCAGTACTTC.

CDR3 DNA sequence: TGTGCCAGCTCAACCGACAGGACTTCCTCGGGTGAGACCCAGTACTTC. This codes for CASSTDRTSSGETQYF. This sequence joins TRBV18 and TRBJ2-5, with D possibly TRBD1 on 6 matching bases. In germline, CDR1 is KGHSH, CDR2 LQKENI. V shed 5 bases and J shed 5 bases, with 21 bases lying between them. The CDR3 length is 16 residues.

This clone was seen only once. Additional DNA sequences in this sample encode the identical CDR3. The chain combines TRBV7-3 with TRBJ1-1, with D perhaps matching TRBD1 (6 bases). Deletions cut 0 bases from V and 2 bases from J, with 10 bases between. This CDR3 has 15 residues. CDR1 SGHTA and CDR2 FQGTGA come from the germline V gene. In DNA form, the CDR3 reads TGTGCCAGCAGCTTAACCGCAGGGGCCAACACTGAAGCTTTCTTT. Translation gives CASSLTAGANTEAFF.

The V and J genes are TRBV5-6 and TRBJ1-2; D unclear. CDR1 and CDR2 (germline): SGHDT, YYEEEE. Trimming pared 2 bases from V and 0 bases from J, leaving 8 bases between. The CDR3 is 14 amino acids. The CDR3 coding sequence is TGTGCCAGCAGCTTTGACCCCCCTAACTATGGCTACACCTTC. Translated, it gives CASSFDPPNYGYTF.

This clone has a single count. This chain links TRBV28 with TRBJ1-2; D gene unclear. CDR3 length: 15 amino acids. Germline loops: CDR1 MDHEN, CDR2 SYDVKM. The V end was cut by 3 bases, the J end by 0 bases, with 11 bases between. The CDR3 loop is CASSLSPLANYGYTF. CDR3 nucleotide sequence: TGTGCCAGCAGTTTGTCGCCGTTAGCTAACTATGGCTACACCTTC.

The rearrangement joins TRBV7-3 to TRBJ1-1; D is uncertain. The CDR3 is 13 residues long. V lost 6 bases and J 6 bases, leaving 14 bases between the germline ends. Germline assignment: CDR1 SGHTA and CDR2 FQGTGA. In DNA form, the CDR3 reads TGTGCCAGCAGATCAGTACTAGGCGCTGAAGCTTTCTTT. Its translation: CASRSVLGAEAFF. Full variable domain (missing parts from reference TRBV7-3 and TRBJ1-1): GAGVSQTPSNKVTEKGKYVELRCDPISGHTALYWYRQSLGQGPEFLIYFQGTGAADDSGLPNDRFFAVRPEGSVSTLKIQRTERGDSAVYLCASRSVLGAEAFFGQGTRLTVV.

The count of this clone is one. The chain uses TRBV5-1 and TRBJ1-2; D unclear. V gave up 5 bases and J gave up 4 bases, with 6 bases separating them. CDR1 is SGHRS, CDR2 YFSETQ, per germline. The length of the CDR3 is 11 residues. CDR3 in DNA: TGCGCCAGCAGGTCCACCTATGGCTACACCTTC. Translated: CASRSTYGYTF.

This chain links TRBV5-4 with TRBJ2-7, with 9 bases matching TRBD1. This CDR3 contains 16 residues. The J segment lost 2 bases and the V segment lost 4 bases, leaving 10 bases of the junction unmatched. Per germline, CDR1 SGHNT and CDR2 YYREEE (reference sequence). CDR3 sequence: CASSLPGQGQAYEQYF. The CDR3 DNA is TGTGCCAGCAGCCTTCCGGGACAGGGTCAAGCCTACGAGCAGTACTTC.

Worth noting for this clone: This CDR3 is also generated by other DNA sequences in the sample. This sequence joins TRBV5-1 and TRBJ2-3, with 10 bases aligning to TRBD2. Germline V gives CDR1 SGHRS, CDR2 YFSETQ. This CDR3 has 15 residues. V was pared by 2 bases and J by 1 base, with 1 base of the junction left unmatched. Written as DNA, the CDR3 is TGCGCCAGCAGCTTTCTAGCGGGAGGCACAGATACGCAGTATTTT. As protein: CASSFLAGGTDTQYF.

The V call is TRBV5-6, the J call TRBJ2-2, with 8 positions matching TRBD1. In germline, CDR1 is SGHDT, CDR2 YYEEEE. V lost 4 bases and J lost 4; bases outside the gene matches: 9. The CDR3 runs to 16 residues. The DNA of the CDR3 is TGTGCCAGCAGCACGGTGACAGGGGCCTTCACCGGGGAGCTGTTTTTT. The encoded protein is CASSTVTGAFTGELFF.

This rearrangement joins TRBV5-1 to TRBJ1-3; tentatively, D is TRBD1 (5 bases). This CDR3 contains 13 residues. V dropped 3 bases and J dropped 4 bases, with 8 bases sitting between them. Germline CDR1 reads SGHRS; CDR2 reads YFSETQ. The CDR3 reads CASSSTAGNTIYF. CDR3 sequence (DNA): TGCGCCAGCAGCTCGACAGCAGGAAACACCATATATTTT.

The chain employs TRBV30 and TRBJ2-7; the D gene is possibly TRBD1 (5 bases). The CDR3 sequence is 11 residues long. Trimming removed 8 bases from V and 0 bases from J, with 8 bases in between. Germline CDR1 is GTSNPN and CDR2 is SVGIG (reference sequence). CDR3 sequence: CALTASYEQYF. The CDR3 DNA sequence: TGTGCCCTGACAGCCTCCTACGAGCAGTACTTC.

The chain employs TRBV27 and TRBJ2-6; 10 positions match TRBD2. The junction had 16 bases not matched to a gene; V was cut back by 4 bases and J by 4 bases. CDR1 is MNHEY, CDR2 SMNVEV, per germline (reference sequence). The CDR3 has 20 residues. CDR3 bases: TGTGCCAGCAGTTCAACAGCCAAACTAGCGGGACCAACAGGGGCCAACGTCCTGACTTTC. It codes for CASSSTAKLAGPTGANVLTF.

This clone was counted between two and nine times. This sample includes further DNA sequences coding for the same CDR3. This chain connects TRBV30 to TRBJ1-2; perhaps TRBD1 as D (5 bases). Trimming pared 3 bases from V and 2 bases from J, leaving 7 bases between. The CDR3 has 12 residues. Looked up from germline, CDR1 is GTSNPN and CDR2 is SVGIG (reference sequence). The CDR3 loop reads CAWSWGNYGYTF. Here the CDR3 DNA reads TGTGCCTGGAGCTGGGGGAACTATGGCTACACCTTC.

V gene TRBV6-5 combines with J gene TRBJ2-3; a possible D gene is TRBD2 (6 bases). This CDR3 contains 16 residues. The germline V and J ends were trimmed by 4 bases and 4 bases, with 18 bases remaining between them. Germline loops: CDR1 MNHEY, CDR2 SVGAGI. The CDR3 bases are TGTGCCAGCAGTTCCCTGCGAGGAGGGTCCCCAGATACGCAGTATTTT. The encoded protein is CASSSLRGGSPDTQYF.

This clone was detected only once. The gene calls are TRBV7-6 and TRBJ2-1; 8 positions agree with TRBD1. V was pared by 5 bases and J by 3 bases, with 9 bases of the junction left unmatched. Per germline, CDR1 SGHVS and CDR2 FNYEAQ. This CDR3 is built from 16 residues. CDR3 coding DNA: TGTGCCAGCAGCCCCCTGGACAGGGACTTCTACAATGAGCAGTTCTTC. Its protein product is CASSPLDRDFYNEQFF.

J is TRBJ2-3 and V is TRBV2; no clear D. CDR1 and CDR2 (germline): SNHLY, FYNNEI. V was clipped by 4 bases and J by 0 bases, with 14 bases between them. CDR3 length: 16 amino acids. The CDR3 coding sequence is TGTGCCAGCAGTGCGGCAGGCCCCTCTAGCACAGATACGCAGTATTTT. It encodes CASSAAGPSSTDTQYF.

The chain couples TRBV6-4 to TRBJ1-2; 7 bases agree with TRBD1. This CDR3 has 14 residues. Trimming took 0 bases from V and 7 from J; bases not matched to a gene: 5. The V gene's germline CDR1 is MRHNA and CDR2 SNTAGT. CDR3 sequence (DNA): TGTGCCAGCAGTGACTCGTTCAGGGGGGCTGGCTACACCTTC. Protein product: CASSDSFRGAGYTF.

The chain has TRBV9 and TRBJ1-5; no reliable D call. Germline V gene lookup returns CDR1 SGDLS and CDR2 YYNGEE. This CDR3 is 12 amino acids long. V lost 7 bases, J lost 9 bases, and 14 bases lay in between. The CDR3 spells CASDLRERPQHF. CDR3 nucleotides: TGTGCCAGCGATCTGAGGGAGCGGCCCCAGCATTTT.